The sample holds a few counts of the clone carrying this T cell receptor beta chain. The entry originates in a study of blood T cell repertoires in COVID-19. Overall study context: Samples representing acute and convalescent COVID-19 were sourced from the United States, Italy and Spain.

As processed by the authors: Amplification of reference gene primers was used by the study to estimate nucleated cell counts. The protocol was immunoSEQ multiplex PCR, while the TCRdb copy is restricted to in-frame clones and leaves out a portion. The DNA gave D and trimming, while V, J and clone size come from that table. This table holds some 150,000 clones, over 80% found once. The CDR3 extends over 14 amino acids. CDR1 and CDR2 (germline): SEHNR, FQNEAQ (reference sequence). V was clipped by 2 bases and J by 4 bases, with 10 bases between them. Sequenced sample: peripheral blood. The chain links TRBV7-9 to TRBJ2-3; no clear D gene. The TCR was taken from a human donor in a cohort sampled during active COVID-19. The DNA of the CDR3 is TGTGCCAGCAGCTTAAGTCACATCCCAGATACGCAGTATTTT. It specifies CASSLSHIPDTQYF.